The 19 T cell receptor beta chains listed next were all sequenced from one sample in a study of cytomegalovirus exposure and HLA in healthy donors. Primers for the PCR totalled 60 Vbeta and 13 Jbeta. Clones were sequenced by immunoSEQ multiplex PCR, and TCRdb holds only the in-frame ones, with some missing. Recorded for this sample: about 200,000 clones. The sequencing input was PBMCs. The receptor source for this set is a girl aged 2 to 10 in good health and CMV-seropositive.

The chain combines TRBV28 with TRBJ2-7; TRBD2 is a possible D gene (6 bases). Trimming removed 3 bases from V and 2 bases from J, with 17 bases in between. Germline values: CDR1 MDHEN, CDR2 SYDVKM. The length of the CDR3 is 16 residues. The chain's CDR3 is CASSLTSGTFAYEQYF. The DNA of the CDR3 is TGTGCCAGCAGTTTGACCTCCGGGACTTTCGCCTACGAGCAGTACTTC.

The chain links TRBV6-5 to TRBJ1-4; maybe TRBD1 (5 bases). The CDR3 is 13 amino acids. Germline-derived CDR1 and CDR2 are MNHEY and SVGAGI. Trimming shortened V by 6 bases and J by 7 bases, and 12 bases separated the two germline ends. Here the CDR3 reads CASSPIQGEKLFF. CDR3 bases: TGTGCCAGCAGCCCCATCCAGGGTGAAAAACTGTTTTTT.

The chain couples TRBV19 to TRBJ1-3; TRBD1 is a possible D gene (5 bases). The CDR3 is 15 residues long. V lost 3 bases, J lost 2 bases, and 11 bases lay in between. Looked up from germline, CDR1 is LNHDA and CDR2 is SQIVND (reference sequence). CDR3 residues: CASSISWGTGNTIYF. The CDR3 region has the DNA TGTGCCAGTAGTATTTCCTGGGGCACTGGAAACACCATATATTTT.

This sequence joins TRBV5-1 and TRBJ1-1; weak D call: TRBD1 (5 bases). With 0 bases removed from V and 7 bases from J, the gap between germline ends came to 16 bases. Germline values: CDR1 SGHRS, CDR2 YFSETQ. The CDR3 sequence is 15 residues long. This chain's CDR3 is CASSLATGGGDEAFF. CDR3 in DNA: TGCGCCAGCAGCTTGGCGACGGGGGGGGGAGATGAAGCTTTCTTT.

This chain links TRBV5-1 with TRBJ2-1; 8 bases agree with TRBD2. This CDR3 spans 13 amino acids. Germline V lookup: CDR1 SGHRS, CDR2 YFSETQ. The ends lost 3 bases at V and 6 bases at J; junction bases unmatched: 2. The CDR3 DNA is TGCGCCAGCAGCTCCGGACTAGCCAATGAGCAGTTCTTC. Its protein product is CASSSGLANEQFF.

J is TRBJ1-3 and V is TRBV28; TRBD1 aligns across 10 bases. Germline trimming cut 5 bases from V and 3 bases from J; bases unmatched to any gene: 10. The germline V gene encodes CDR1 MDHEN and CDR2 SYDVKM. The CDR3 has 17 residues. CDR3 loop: CASSPSPGTGVGNTIYF. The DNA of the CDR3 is TGTGCCAGCAGTCCATCCCCGGGGACAGGGGTTGGAAACACCATATATTTT.

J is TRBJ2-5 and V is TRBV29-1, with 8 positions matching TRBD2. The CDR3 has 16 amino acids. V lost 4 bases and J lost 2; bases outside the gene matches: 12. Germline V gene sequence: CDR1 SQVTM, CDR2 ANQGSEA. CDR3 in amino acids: CSVVDLTSGGQETQYF. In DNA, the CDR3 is TGCAGCGTTGTTGACCTAACTAGCGGCGGGCAAGAGACCCAGTACTTC.

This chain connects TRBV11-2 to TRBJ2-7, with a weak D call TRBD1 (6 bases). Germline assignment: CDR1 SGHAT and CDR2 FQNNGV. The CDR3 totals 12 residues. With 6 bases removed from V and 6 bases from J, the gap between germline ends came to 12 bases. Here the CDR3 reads CASSSSGVEQYF. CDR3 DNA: TGTGCCAGCAGTTCCTCAGGGGTCGAGCAGTACTTC.

The CDR3 DNA reads as TGTGCGTCGCAACTAGCGGGAGTCAGGGATGAGCAGTTCTTC. It specifies CASQLAGVRDEQFF. The V call is TRBV27, the J call TRBJ2-1; 11 bases match TRBD2. This CDR3 region has 14 residues. Germline CDR1 and CDR2: MNHEY and SMNVEV (reference sequence).

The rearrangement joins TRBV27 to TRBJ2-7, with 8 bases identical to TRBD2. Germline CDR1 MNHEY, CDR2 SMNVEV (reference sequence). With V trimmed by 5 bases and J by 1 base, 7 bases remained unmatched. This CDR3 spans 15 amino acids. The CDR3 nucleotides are TGTGCCAGCAGTCCCTCGGCGGGAGGTTCCTACGAGCAGTACTTC. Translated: CASSPSAGGSYEQYF.

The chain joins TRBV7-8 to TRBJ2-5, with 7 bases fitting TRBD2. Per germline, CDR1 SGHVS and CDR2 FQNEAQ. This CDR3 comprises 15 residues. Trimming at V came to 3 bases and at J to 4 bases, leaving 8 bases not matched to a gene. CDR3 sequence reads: CASSFGAGVVETQYF. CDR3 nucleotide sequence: TGTGCCAGCAGCTTTGGGGCGGGAGTGGTAGAGACCCAGTACTTC. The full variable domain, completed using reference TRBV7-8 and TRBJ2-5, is GAGVSQSPRYKVAKRGQDVALRCDPISGHVSLFWYQQALGQGPEFLTYFQNEAQLDKSGLPSDRFFAERPEGSVSTLKIQRTQQEDSAVYLCASSFGAGVVETQYFGPGTRLLVL.

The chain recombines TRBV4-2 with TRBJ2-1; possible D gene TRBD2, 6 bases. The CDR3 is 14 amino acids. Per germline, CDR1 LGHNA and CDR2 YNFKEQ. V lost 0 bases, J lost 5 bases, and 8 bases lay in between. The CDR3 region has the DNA TGTGCCAGCAGCCAAGAGGGACTTGACAATGAGCAGTTCTTC. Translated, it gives CASSQEGLDNEQFF.

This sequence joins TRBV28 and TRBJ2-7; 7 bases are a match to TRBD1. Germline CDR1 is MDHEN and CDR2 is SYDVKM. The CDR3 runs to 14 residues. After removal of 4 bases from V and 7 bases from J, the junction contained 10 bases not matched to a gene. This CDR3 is CASSSGTAKLEQYF. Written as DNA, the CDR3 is TGTGCCAGCAGTTCCGGGACAGCAAAACTAGAGCAGTACTTC.

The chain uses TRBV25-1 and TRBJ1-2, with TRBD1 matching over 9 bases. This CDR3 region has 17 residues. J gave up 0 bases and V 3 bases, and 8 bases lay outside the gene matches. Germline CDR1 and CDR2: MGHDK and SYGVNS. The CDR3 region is CASSDAGTGTSNYGYTF. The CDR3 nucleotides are TGTGCCAGCAGTGACGCCGGGACAGGGACCTCTAACTATGGCTACACCTTC.

In DNA, the CDR3 is TGTGCCAGCAGTGAGGTGGACAGGCGAGAGGCTGAAGCTTTCTTT. Its translation: CASSEVDRREAEAFF. J is TRBJ1-1 and V is TRBV6-1; 7 nucleotides align to TRBD1. In germline, CDR1 is MNHNS, CDR2 SASEGT. The CDR3 is 15 residues long. Unmatched junction bases numbered 10, after V lost 3 bases and J lost 6 bases.

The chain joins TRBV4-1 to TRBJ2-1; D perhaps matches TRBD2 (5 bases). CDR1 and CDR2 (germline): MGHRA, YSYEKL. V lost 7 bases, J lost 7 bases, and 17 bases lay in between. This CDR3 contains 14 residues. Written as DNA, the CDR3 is TGCGCCAGCACGTCCCTTGGGCGGAGGAATGAGCAGTTCTTC. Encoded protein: CASTSLGRRNEQFF.

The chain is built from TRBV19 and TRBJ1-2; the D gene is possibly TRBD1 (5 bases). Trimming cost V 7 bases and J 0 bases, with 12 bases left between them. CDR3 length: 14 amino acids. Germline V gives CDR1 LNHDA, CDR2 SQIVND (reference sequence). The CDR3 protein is CASNRQGANYGYTF. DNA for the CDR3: TGTGCCAGTAACCGTCAGGGCGCTAACTATGGCTACACCTTC.

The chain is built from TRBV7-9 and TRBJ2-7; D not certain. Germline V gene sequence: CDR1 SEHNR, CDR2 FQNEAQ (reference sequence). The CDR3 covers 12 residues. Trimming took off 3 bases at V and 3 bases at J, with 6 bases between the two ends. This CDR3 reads CASSFEDYEQYF. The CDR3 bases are TGTGCCAGCAGCTTCGAGGACTACGAGCAGTACTTC. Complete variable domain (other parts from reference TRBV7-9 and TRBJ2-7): DTGVSQNPRHKITKRGQNVTFRCDPISEHNRLYWYRQTLGQGPEFLTYFQNEAQLEKSRLLSDRFSAERPKGSFSTLEIQRTEQGDSAMYLCASSFEDYEQYFGPGTRLTVT.

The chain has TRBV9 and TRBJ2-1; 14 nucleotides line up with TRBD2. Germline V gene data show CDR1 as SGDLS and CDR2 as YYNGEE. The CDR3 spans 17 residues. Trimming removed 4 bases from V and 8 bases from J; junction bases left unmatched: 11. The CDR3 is CASSPPVGLAGVDEQFF. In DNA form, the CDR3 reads TGTGCCAGCAGCCCCCCGGTGGGACTAGCGGGAGTGGATGAGCAGTTCTTC.